The clone carrying this T cell receptor beta chain showed up many times. The source of the sample is a study of patients and donors after allogeneic stem cell transplantation. TCRdb itself ran the RT-PCR reads through MiXCR, one entry per CDR3 protein. The sample contains tens of thousands of distinct CDR3 sequences, just under 5% of which appear only once. V was clipped by 0 bases and J by 0 bases; unmatched bases: 7. The CDR3 extends over 19 amino acids. Germline CDR1 and CDR2: MNHEY and SVGEGT. The gene calls are TRBV6-2 or TRBV6-3 and TRBJ2-1, with 11 bases that match TRBD2. The sequenced sample consisted of blood, either unsorted or a sorted T cell fraction (not recorded which). The TCR comes from a human donor who was either an allogeneic HSCT recipient or a stem cell or donor lymphocyte infusion donor (not recorded which). It is not recorded whose cells these are; they may come from a transplant donor. Here the CDR3 reads CASSYSTSSGGSSYNEQFF. The CDR3 DNA reads TGTGCCAGCAGTTACTCGACGTCTAGCGGGGGGAGCTCCTACAATGAGCAGTTCTTC.